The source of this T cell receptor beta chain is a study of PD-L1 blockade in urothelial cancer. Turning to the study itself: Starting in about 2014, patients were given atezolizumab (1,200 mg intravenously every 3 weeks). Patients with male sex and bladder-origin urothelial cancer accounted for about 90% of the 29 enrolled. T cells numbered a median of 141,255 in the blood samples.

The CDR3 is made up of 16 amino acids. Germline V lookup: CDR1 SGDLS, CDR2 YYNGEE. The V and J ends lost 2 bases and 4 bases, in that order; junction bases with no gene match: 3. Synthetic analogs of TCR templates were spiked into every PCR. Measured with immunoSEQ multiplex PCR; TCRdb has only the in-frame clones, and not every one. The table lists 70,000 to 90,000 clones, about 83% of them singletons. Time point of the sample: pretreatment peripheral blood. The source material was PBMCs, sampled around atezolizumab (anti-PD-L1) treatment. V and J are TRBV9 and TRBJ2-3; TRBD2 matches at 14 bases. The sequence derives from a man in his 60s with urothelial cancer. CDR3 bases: TGTGCCAGCAGCGTGACTAGCGGGAGGGTTGCAGATACGCAGTATTTT. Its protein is CASSVTSGRVADTQYF.